Listed below are T cell receptor beta chains from one sample, sequenced in a study of read filtering for tumor transcriptome and immune sequencing. TCRdb independently ran MiXCR on the reads; one entry per CDR3 protein. The sample holds over 50,000 distinct CDR3 sequences, approximately 19% seen once. Sequenced input: a population of CD138-negative cells sorted from bone marrow. These receptor sequences come from a donor at least 40 years old with multiple myeloma. Each CDR3 is given with its conserved first and last residue. The D gene is left open where the match is weak. Clone size appears in some rows only: once, few, many, or a class for an expanded clone.

d_gene: TRBD1; j_gene: TRBJ1-5; abundance: NA; v_gene: TRBV6-5; CDR3nt: TGTGCCAGCAGCTCAGGGGGCGCGGGCAATCAGCCCCAGCATTTT; CDR3aa: CASSSGGAGNQPQHF
d_gene: NA; j_gene: TRBJ1-1; abundance: many; v_gene: TRBV10-2; CDR3nt: TGCGCCAGCAGTGAGTCTGTAAAAGGTTCGGGAGCTTTCTTT; CDR3aa: CASSESVKGSGAFF
d_gene: TRBD1; j_gene: TRBJ2-1; abundance: many; v_gene: TRBV7-3; CDR3nt: TGTGCCAGCAGCCGCGAGATGGGACAGGGGTACAATGAGCAGTTCTTC; CDR3aa: CASSREMGQGYNEQFF
d_gene: NA; j_gene: TRBJ2-1; abundance: many; v_gene: TRBV7-6; CDR3nt: TGTGCCAGCAGCTTAGTTCCCGGGAGAAACAATGAGCAGTTCTTC; CDR3aa: CASSLVPGRNNEQFF
d_gene: NA; j_gene: TRBJ2-1; abundance: many; v_gene: TRBV20-1; CDR3nt: TGCAGTGCTAGCGGGAGTTTGCAGGAGCAGTTCTTC; CDR3aa: CSASGSLQEQFF
d_gene: NA; j_gene: TRBJ1-1; abundance: few; v_gene: TRBV20-1; CDR3nt: TGCAGTGCCCCATCGAGGGGCGGGACTGAAGCTTTCTTT; CDR3aa: CSAPSRGGTEAFF
d_gene: NA; j_gene: TRBJ2-1; abundance: few; v_gene: TRBV7-3; CDR3nt: TGTGCCAGCAGCTTTAATAGGGGATGGGAGCAGTTCTTC; CDR3aa: CASSFNRGWEQFF
d_gene: TRBD2; j_gene: TRBJ2-2; abundance: many; v_gene: TRBV19; CDR3nt: TGTGCCAGTAGTCTCCGGACTAGCCCCACCGGGGAGCTGTTTTTT; CDR3aa: CASSLRTSPTGELFF
d_gene: NA; j_gene: TRBJ2-7; abundance: many; v_gene: TRBV11-3; CDR3nt: TGTGCCAGCAGCGATTCCGGGACGGAGATAGCGGTAAACTCCTACGAGCAGTACTTC; CDR3aa: CASSDSGTEIAVNSYEQYF
d_gene: NA; j_gene: TRBJ2-7; abundance: many; v_gene: TRBV7-9; CDR3nt: TGTGCCAGCAGCCCAGGTCTCAGCGTCTACGAGCAGTACTTC; CDR3aa: CASSPGLSVYEQYF